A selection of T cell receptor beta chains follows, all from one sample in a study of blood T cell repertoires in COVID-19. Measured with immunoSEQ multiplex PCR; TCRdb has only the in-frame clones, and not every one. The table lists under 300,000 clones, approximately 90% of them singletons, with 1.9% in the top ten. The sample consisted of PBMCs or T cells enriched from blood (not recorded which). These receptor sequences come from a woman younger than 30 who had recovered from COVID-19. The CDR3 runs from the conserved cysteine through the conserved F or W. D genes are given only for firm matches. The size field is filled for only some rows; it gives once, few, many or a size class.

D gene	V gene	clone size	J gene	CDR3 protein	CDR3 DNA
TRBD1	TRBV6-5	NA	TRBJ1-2	CASTTGTGRDYGYTF	TGTGCCAGCACCACCGGGACAGGGAGAGACTATGGCTACACCTTC
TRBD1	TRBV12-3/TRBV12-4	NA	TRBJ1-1	CASNQGGTEAFF	TGTGCCAGCAACCAGGGGGGCACTGAAGCTTTCTTT
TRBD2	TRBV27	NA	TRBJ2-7	CASSLTAGGPVEQYF	TGTGCCAGCAGTTTAACTGCGGGAGGGCCGGTGGAGCAGTACTTC
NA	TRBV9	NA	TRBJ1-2	CASSPRADQGYGYTF	TGTGCCAGCAGCCCACGGGCCGACCAGGGCTATGGCTACACCTTC
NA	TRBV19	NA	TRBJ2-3	CASSGILAMTSTDTQYF	TGTGCCAGTAGTGGAATCCTCGCCATGACTAGCACAGATACGCAGTATTTT
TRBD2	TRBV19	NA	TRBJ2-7	CASSMTSGSSYEQYF	TGTGCCAGTAGTATGACTAGCGGGAGCTCCTACGAGCAGTACTTC
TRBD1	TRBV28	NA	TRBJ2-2	CATGGQLTPTGELFF	TGTGCCACAGGGGGACAGCTTACCCCCACCGGGGAGCTGTTTTTT
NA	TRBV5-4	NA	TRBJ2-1	CASSSLQGSRSEQFF	TGTGCCAGCAGCTCGCTCCAGGGGTCCCGGAGTGAGCAGTTCTTC
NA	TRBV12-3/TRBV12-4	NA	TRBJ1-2	CASSFQGGYGYTF	TGTGCCAGCAGTTTCCAGGGTGGCTATGGCTACACCTTC
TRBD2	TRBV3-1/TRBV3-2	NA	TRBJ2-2	CASSQGHLAGPRTGELFF	TGTGCCAGCAGCCAAGGACATCTAGCGGGCCCGCGGACCGGGGAGCTGTTTTTT
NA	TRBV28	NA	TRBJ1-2	CASRPRGSYGYTF	TGTGCCAGCAGGCCCCGGGGTAGCTATGGCTACACCTTC
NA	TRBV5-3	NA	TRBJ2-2	CARSTSFFHGELFF	TGTGCCAGAAGCACTAGCTTTTTTCACGGGGAGCTGTTTTTT
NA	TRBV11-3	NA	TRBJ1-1	CASSLRGRGYTEAFF	TGTGCCAGCAGCTTAAGGGGCAGGGGTTACACTGAAGCTTTCTTT
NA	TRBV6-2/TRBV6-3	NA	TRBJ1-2	CASSYTGRSYGYTF	TGTGCCAGCAGTTACACAGGGAGATCCTATGGCTACACCTTC
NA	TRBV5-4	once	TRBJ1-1	CASSSLRVSNTEAFF	TGTGCCAGCAGCAGCCTCAGGGTGTCGAACACTGAAGCTTTCTTT
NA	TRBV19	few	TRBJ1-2	CASSSEGLLYGYTF	TGTGCCAGTAGTAGTGAGGGACTGCTCTATGGCTACACCTTC
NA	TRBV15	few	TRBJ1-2	CATSMERDFYGYTF	TGTGCCACCAGCATGGAGAGGGACTTCTATGGCTACACCTTC
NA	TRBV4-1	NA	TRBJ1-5	CASSEALNQPQHF	TGCGCCAGCAGTGAGGCCCTCAATCAGCCCCAGCATTTT
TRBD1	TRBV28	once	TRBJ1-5	CASSLLGQGGIQPQHF	TGTGCCAGCAGTTTGTTGGGACAGGGTGGAATCCAGCCCCAGCATTTT
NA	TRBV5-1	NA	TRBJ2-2	CASSLRFGGVGGTGELFF	TGCGCCAGCAGCCTCAGGTTTGGGGGCGTCGGAGGTACCGGGGAGCTGTTTTTT
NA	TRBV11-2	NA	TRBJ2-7	CASSPLGAGTGAEQYF	TGTGCCAGCAGCCCACTGGGTGCGGGAACTGGGGCGGAGCAGTACTTC
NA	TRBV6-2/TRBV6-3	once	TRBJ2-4	CASSPGKAKNIQYF	TGTGCCAGCAGCCCCGGGAAAGCCAAAAACATTCAGTACTTC
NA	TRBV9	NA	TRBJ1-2	CASSVDGYSMAGYTF	TGTGCCAGCAGCGTAGATGGGTACAGTATGGCGGGCTACACCTTC
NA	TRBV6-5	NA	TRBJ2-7	CASSYSRGSYEQYF	TGTGCCAGCAGTTACAGTCGGGGGAGCTACGAGCAGTACTTC
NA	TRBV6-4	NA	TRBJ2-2	CASSRIGDTGELFF	TGTGCCAGCAGCCGAATAGGGGACACCGGGGAGCTGTTTTTT
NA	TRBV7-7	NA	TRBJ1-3	CASSLEPGGNTIYF	TGTGCTAGCAGCTTAGAGCCAGGGGGAAACACCATATATTTT
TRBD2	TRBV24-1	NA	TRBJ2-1	CATSDSSTSGGARGYNEQFF	TGTGCCACCAGTGATTCTTCGACTAGCGGGGGGGCCAGGGGATACAATGAGCAGTTCTTC
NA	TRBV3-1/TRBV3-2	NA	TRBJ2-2	CASNRANANTGELFF	TGTGCCAGTAACAGGGCAAACGCGAACACCGGGGAGCTGTTTTTT
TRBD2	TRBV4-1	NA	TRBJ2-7	CASSTASGTYEQYF	TGCGCCAGCAGTACGGCTAGCGGCACCTACGAGCAGTACTTC
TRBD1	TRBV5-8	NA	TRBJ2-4	CASSQGQGSRSIQYF	TGTGCCAGCAGCCAGGGACAGGGGAGCAGGAGCATTCAGTACTTC
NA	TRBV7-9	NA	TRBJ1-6	CASSLRRGSSPLHF	TGTGCCAGCAGCTTGCGCAGGGGTAGCTCACCCCTCCACTTT
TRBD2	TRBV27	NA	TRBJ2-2	CASLVYGGATGELFF	TGTGCCAGCCTGGTCTACGGGGGGGCAACCGGGGAGCTGTTTTTT
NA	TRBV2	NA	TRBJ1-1	CASSVRNTEAFF	TGTGCCAGCAGTGTCAGGAACACTGAAGCTTTCTTT
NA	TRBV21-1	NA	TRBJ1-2	CASSRPSLTGHYGYTF	TGTGCCAGCAGCAGACCGAGTTTGACAGGTCACTATGGCTACACCTTC
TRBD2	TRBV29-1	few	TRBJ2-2	CSVVTSGRGELFF	TGCAGCGTCGTGACTAGCGGGAGAGGGGAGCTGTTTTTT
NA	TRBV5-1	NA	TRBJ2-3	CASSLGWVSATLTDTQYF	TGCGCCAGCAGCTTGGGATGGGTTAGCGCAACACTTACAGATACGCAGTATTTT
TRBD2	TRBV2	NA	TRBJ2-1	CASRLPGLAGGPNEQFF	TGTGCCAGCAGACTACCGGGACTAGCGGGGGGGCCCAATGAGCAGTTCTTC
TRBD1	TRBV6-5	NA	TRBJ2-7	CASIYRDSNYEQYF	TGTGCCAGCATATACCGGGACAGCAACTACGAGCAGTACTTC
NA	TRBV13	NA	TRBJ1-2	CASSSRTEDVNYGYTF	TGTGCCAGCAGCTCCAGGACAGAGGACGTAAACTATGGCTACACCTTC
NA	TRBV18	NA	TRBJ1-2	CASSQKGVYGYTF	TGTGCCAGCTCCCAAAAGGGAGTTTATGGCTACACCTTC